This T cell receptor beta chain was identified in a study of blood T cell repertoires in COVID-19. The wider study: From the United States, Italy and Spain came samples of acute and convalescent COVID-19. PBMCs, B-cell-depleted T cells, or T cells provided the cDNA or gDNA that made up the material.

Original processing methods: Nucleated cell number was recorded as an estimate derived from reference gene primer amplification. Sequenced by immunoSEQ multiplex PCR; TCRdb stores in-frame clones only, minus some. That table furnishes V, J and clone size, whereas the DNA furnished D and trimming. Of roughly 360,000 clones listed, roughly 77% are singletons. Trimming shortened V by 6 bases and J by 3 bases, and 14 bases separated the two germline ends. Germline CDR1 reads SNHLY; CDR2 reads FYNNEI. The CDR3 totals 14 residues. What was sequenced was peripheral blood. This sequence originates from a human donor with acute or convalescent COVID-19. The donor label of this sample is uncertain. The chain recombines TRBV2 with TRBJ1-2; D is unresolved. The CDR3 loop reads CASRLSEGDYGYTF. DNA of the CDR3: TGTGCCAGCAGGTTGTCGGAGGGAGACTATGGCTACACCTTC.